This is a list of T cell receptor beta chains from one sample in a study of T cells expressing NK-cell markers. Each CDR3 protein gets one entry in TCRdb, which reprocessed the 5' RACE reads and gives no DNA. Here the sample table reports some 600,000 distinct CDR3 sequences. The sample was blood T cells: a sorted CD56 or NKG2C T cell subset, CD4+ or CD8+ T cells, or bulk PBMC T cells (not recorded which). Receptors originate from a man in his late teens or twenties in good health. Both conserved end residues are part of each CDR3.

V gene	J gene	CDR3 protein
TRBV3-1	TRBJ2-7	CASSQDTARRVEQYF
TRBV10-3	TRBJ2-5	CAISESREETQYF
TRBV27	TRBJ1-2	CASSAQTPRGYTF
TRBV11-3	TRBJ2-3	CASSLVEVLRGASTDTQYF
TRBV30	TRBJ1-2	CAWSTGRIYGYTF
TRBV12-3/TRBV12-4	TRBJ2-3	CASSFRTGGTDTQYF
TRBV5-1	TRBJ2-5	CASSPGVGRPTQYF
TRBV7-9	TRBJ1-4	CASRGASNEKLFF
TRBV29-1	TRBJ1-6	CSVRRGRGDSPLHF
TRBV6-2/TRBV6-3	TRBJ2-7	CASSYSKDSYNYEQYF
TRBV20-1	TRBJ2-1	CSASRDLNYNEQFF
TRBV6-1	TRBJ1-5	CASSGQGFDQPQHF
TRBV10-3	TRBJ1-1	CAIRTGETMNTEAFF
TRBV24-1	TRBJ2-3	CATSDSAGITGTQYF
TRBV11-3	TRBJ1-1	CASSFAGQANTEAFF
TRBV6-1	TRBJ2-1	CASSEVSSLQRFYNEQFF
TRBV5-1	TRBJ1-4	CASRRTGEGKLFF
TRBV7-9	TRBJ2-1	CASSPRSDEQFF
TRBV7-7	TRBJ2-6	CASSNYRGTGANVLTF
TRBV28	TRBJ2-3	CASSSLGGSTDTQYF
TRBV12-3/TRBV12-4	TRBJ2-7	CASSFPYRGESYEQYF
TRBV7-2	TRBJ2-2	CASSRGQGGSGELFF
TRBV30	TRBJ2-3	CAWSPEGLGQYF